A single sample gave rise to the 32 T cell receptor beta chains below, sequenced in a study of T-cell memory formation after mild COVID-19. TCRdb passed the 5' RACE reads through MiXCR, listing each CDR3 protein once. The sample holds roughly 620,000 distinct CDR3 sequences, more than 15% seen once. The sample taken for sequencing was PBMCs or a T cell subset sorted from them (not recorded which). All receptors come from an adult woman who had mild COVID-19 (a few samples of this study predate the infection). Cell type and time point are not known.

This clonotype was detected a few times. The junction differs from germline at one of its ends, possibly a read error. The V and J genes are TRBV7-7 and TRBJ2-2; 10 nucleotides agree with TRBD1. Germline CDR1 is SSHAT and CDR2 is FNYEAQ (reference sequence). The CDR3 consists of 18 residues. In nucleotides, the CDR3 is TGTGCTAGCAGCTTAATAAGTGCAGGGACAGGGGCCACCGGGGAGCTGTTTTTT. Protein product: CASSLISAGTGATGELFF.

This clonotype appeared a few times. The chain uses TRBV9 and TRBJ2-2; TRBD2 agrees at 11 bases. The junction had 5 bases not matched to a gene; V was cut back by 0 bases and J by 4 bases. Germline V CDR1 and CDR2: SGDLS, YYNGEE. CDR3 length: 17 amino acids. CDR3 nucleotide sequence: TGTGCCAGCAGCGTAGGAGGGCTAGCGGGAGGCACCGGGGAGCTGTTTTTT. It specifies CASSVGGLAGGTGELFF.

The chain combines TRBV9 with TRBJ2-3; TRBD2 might be the D (7 bases). V lost 4 bases, J lost 4 bases, and 19 bases lay in between. The CDR3 consists of 16 residues. Per the germline V gene, CDR1 is SGDLS and CDR2 is YYNGEE. This CDR3 is CASSREGGGAPDTQYF. CDR3 nucleotide sequence: TGTGCCAGCAGCCGGGAAGGAGGGGGGGCCCCAGATACGCAGTATTTT.

This clonotype was picked up a small number of times. The chain uses TRBV10-3 and TRBJ1-2; no clear D. Trimming cost V 2 bases and J 9 bases, with 10 bases left between them. The length of the CDR3 is 12 residues. Germline loops: CDR1 ENHRY, CDR2 SYGVKD. CDR3 in amino acids: CAISEAFPSYTF. The DNA for the CDR3 is TGTGCCATCAGTGAGGCATTCCCTAGCTACACCTTC.

The table lists this clonotype with many counts. The chain carries TRBV15 and TRBJ2-1; TRBD2 matches at 7 bases. The germline V gene encodes CDR1 LNHNV and CDR2 YYDKDF (reference sequence). Trimming removed 7 bases from V and 6 bases from J; junction bases left unmatched: 12. The CDR3 runs to 15 residues. The CDR3 sequence: CATTTSEEYGNEQFF. CDR3 sequence (DNA): TGTGCCACCACAACTAGCGAGGAATACGGCAATGAGCAGTTCTTC.

This clonotype was detected a few times. The chain is built from TRBV7-3 and TRBJ2-3; 7 nucleotides align to TRBD2. Germline CDR1 is SGHTA and CDR2 is FQGTGA. V lost 5 bases, J lost 1 base, and 6 bases stayed unmatched. This CDR3 region has 15 residues. The chain's CDR3 is CASSLSGIGTDTQYF. In DNA, the CDR3 is TGTGCCAGCAGCCTAAGCGGGATTGGCACAGATACGCAGTATTTT.

The chain couples TRBV4-1 to TRBJ2-1, with 7 bases matching TRBD2. V lost 3 bases, J lost 5 bases, and 7 bases stayed unmatched. The CDR3 covers 15 residues. The germline V gene has CDR1 MGHRA and CDR2 YSYEKL. The CDR3 sequence: CASSQSGKGDNEQFF. Written as DNA, the CDR3 is TGCGCCAGCAGCCAGAGCGGGAAAGGGGACAATGAGCAGTTCTTC.

The sample holds a few counts of this clonotype. The chain carries TRBV6-5 and TRBJ2-7, with 12 bases lining up with TRBD2. The CDR3 consists of 15 residues. Trimming took 6 bases from V and 2 from J; bases not matched to a gene: 5. Germline assignment: CDR1 MNHEY and CDR2 SVGAGI. The CDR3 DNA reads TGTGCCAGCAGCCAACTAGCGGGGGGTACCTACGAGCAGTACTTC. Translated, it gives CASSQLAGGTYEQYF.

The chain recombines TRBV20-1 with TRBJ2-7, with TRBD1 matching 7 bases. This CDR3 spans 14 amino acids. The junction had 7 bases not matched to a gene; V was cut back by 5 bases and J by 0 bases. In germline, CDR1 is DFQATT, CDR2 SNEGSKA (reference sequence). CDR3 DNA sequence: TGCAGTGCTCAGACAGGGTCGGGCTCCTACGAGCAGTACTTC. As protein: CSAQTGSGSYEQYF.

In DNA, the CDR3 is TGTGCCAGCAGCGGCGGGAGTAGGGAGACCCAGTACTTC. Translating gives CASSGGSRETQYF. V is TRBV7-9 and J is TRBJ2-5; 7 bases are shared with TRBD2. Germline values: CDR1 SEHNR, CDR2 FQNEAQ (reference sequence). There are 13 residues in the CDR3. The V gene end was trimmed by 5 bases and the J gene end by 5 bases; junction bases not matched to a gene: 5. The full variable domain, in which reference TRBV7-9 and TRBJ2-5 provide the parts outside the CDR3, is DTGVSQNPRHKITKRGQNVTFRCDPISEHNRLYWYRQTLGQGPEFLTYFQNEAQLEKSRLLSDRFSAERPKGSFSTLEIQRTEQGDSAMYLCASSGGSRETQYFGPGTRLLVL.

The chain is built from TRBV29-1 and TRBJ2-1, with D unclear. The CDR3 has 14 residues. Germline loops: CDR1 SQVTM, CDR2 ANQGSEA. Trimming stripped 2 bases from V and 4 bases from J, with 12 bases between. The CDR3 is CSVENWQVYNEQFF. The CDR3, as DNA: TGCAGCGTTGAAAATTGGCAGGTTTACAATGAGCAGTTCTTC.

This clonotype has only a few counts. The rearrangement joins TRBV7-2 to TRBJ2-1; 9 bases fit TRBD1. V lost 5 bases to trimming and J lost 4 bases; unmatched junction nucleotides: 6. The CDR3 has 15 residues. CDR1 and CDR2 from the germline V gene are SGHTA and FQGNSA. The CDR3 loop reads CASSLGQGKYNEQFF. CDR3 nucleotide sequence: TGTGCCAGCAGCCTAGGACAGGGGAAATACAATGAGCAGTTCTTC.

The V call is TRBV25-1, the J call TRBJ2-2, with 9 bases that match TRBD1. The CDR3 runs to 15 residues. The V segment lost 6 bases and the J segment 4 bases; nucleotides outside the gene matches: 6. Germline assignment: CDR1 MGHDK and CDR2 SYGVNS. The CDR3 bases are TGTGCCAGCAGAAGCACAGGGGGCGTCACCGGGGAGCTGTTTTTT. Translating it yields CASRSTGGVTGELFF.

Only a few counts were recorded for this clonotype. The CDR3 sequence is CASSQPGYSGNTIYF. CDR3 DNA: TGTGCCAGCAGCCAACCAGGATACTCTGGAAACACCATATATTTT. The genes are TRBV3-1 and TRBJ1-3, with D hard to call. Germline CDR1 and CDR2: LGHDT and YNNKEL (reference sequence). The length of the CDR3 is 15 residues. The V gene lost 2 bases and the J gene lost 0 bases, with 8 bases spanning the gap. The whole variable domain, remainder taken from reference TRBV3-1 and TRBJ1-3, is DTAVSQTPKYLVTQMGNDKSIKCEQNLGHDTMYWYKQDSKKFLKIMFSYNNKELIINETVPNRFSPKSPDKAHLNLHINSLELGDSAVYFCASSQPGYSGNTIYFGEGSWLTVV.

The V and J genes are TRBV24-1 and TRBJ2-5; TRBD1 aligns across 8 bases. The CDR3 sequence is 14 residues long. Germline-derived CDR1 and CDR2 are KGHDR and SFDVKD. After removal of 3 bases from V and 5 bases from J, the junction contained 4 bases not matched to a gene. In DNA, the CDR3 is TGTGCCACCAGTGATCCGCAGGGGGCGGAGACCCAGTACTTC. This gives the protein CATSDPQGAETQYF.

This clonotype came up a few times. The chain is built from TRBV7-3 and TRBJ2-4; the match to TRBD2 covers 9 bases. Germline loops: CDR1 SGHTA, CDR2 FQGTGA. This CDR3 is built from 17 residues. The junction had 11 bases not matched to a gene; V was cut back by 2 bases and J by 6 bases. In DNA, the CDR3 is TGTGCCAGCAGCTTAGCGGGAGGGCCGAATCGCGCAAACATTCAGTACTTC. Its protein is CASSLAGGPNRANIQYF.

The sample holds a few counts of this clonotype. The chain couples TRBV10-3 to TRBJ2-5; 10 bases fit TRBD1. Per the germline V gene, CDR1 is ENHRY and CDR2 is SYGVKD. The V segment lost 6 bases and the J segment 4 bases; nucleotides outside the gene matches: 5. CDR3 length equals 14 residues. The CDR3 spells CAIRRDRGGETQYF. The CDR3 nucleotides read TGTGCCATCAGGAGGGACAGGGGAGGAGAGACCCAGTACTTC.

The genes are TRBV7-9 and TRBJ2-4, with a possible D match to TRBD1 (5 bases). The ends were cut back, 5 bases at V and 0 bases at J, with 14 bases in the middle. This CDR3 spans 16 amino acids. CDR1 is SEHNR, CDR2 FQNEAQ, per germline (reference sequence). The CDR3 DNA sequence: TGTGCCAGCAGCCCCTCAGGGATATTAGCCAAAAACATTCAGTACTTC. Residues: CASSPSGILAKNIQYF.

This clonotype was picked up many times. The chain carries TRBV12-3 or TRBV12-4 and TRBJ2-3, with 7 bases lining up with TRBD2. The CDR3 is 14 amino acids. V lost 7 bases to trimming and J lost 4 bases; unmatched junction nucleotides: 8. In DNA form, the CDR3 reads TGTGCCAGCACCACGTCGGGGGGAGCAGATACGCAGTATTTT. This sequence encodes CASTTSGGADTQYF.

This clonotype was counted between two and nine times. V gene TRBV10-3 combines with J gene TRBJ2-3; 7 nucleotides agree with TRBD2. Trimming took 6 bases from V and 3 from J; bases not matched to a gene: 6. The CDR3 runs 14 residues. The germline V gene encodes CDR1 ENHRY and CDR2 SYGVKD. The CDR3 is CAIRWLAETDTQYF. The CDR3 region has the DNA TGTGCCATCAGATGGCTAGCGGAGACAGATACGCAGTATTTT.

The CDR3 bases are TGTGCCAGCAGCCGGTTTTTGGGGACTGGAAGAAATGAGCAGTTCTTC. Its protein is CASSRFLGTGRNEQFF. V is TRBV3-1 and J is TRBJ2-1; perhaps TRBD2 as D (6 bases). This CDR3 comprises 16 residues. The germline V gene encodes CDR1 LGHDT and CDR2 YNNKEL (reference sequence). The ends were cut back, 4 bases at V and 7 bases at J, with 20 bases in the middle.

This chain joins TRBV6-6 and TRBJ2-1, with 8 bases that match TRBD2. V shed 0 bases and J 1 base; nucleotides not matched to a gene: 5. This CDR3 spans 17 amino acids. CDR1 is MNHNY, CDR2 SVGAGI, per germline (reference sequence). The DNA for the CDR3 is TGTGCCAGCAGTTACTCAGGCCTAGCGGGTTCCTACAATGAGCAGTTCTTC. Residues: CASSYSGLAGSYNEQFF.

The V and J genes are TRBV3-1 and TRBJ1-3, with D unclear. There are 14 residues in the CDR3. Deletions cut 1 base from V and 0 bases from J, with 4 bases between. The germline V gene encodes CDR1 LGHDT and CDR2 YNNKEL (reference sequence). CDR3: CASSQADSGNTIYF. DNA of the CDR3: TGTGCCAGCAGCCAAGCGGACTCTGGAAACACCATATATTTT.

This chain joins TRBV4-2 and TRBJ2-4; 8 bases map to TRBD2. V lost 2 bases and J lost 4; bases outside the gene matches: 7. Germline V CDR1 and CDR2: LGHNA, YNFKEQ. The CDR3 sequence is 16 residues long. The CDR3: CASSQLLAGQKNIQYF. DNA of the CDR3: TGTGCCAGCAGCCAACTCTTAGCGGGGCAGAAAAACATTCAGTACTTC.

This clonotype occurred many times. The J gene is TRBJ2-5, the V gene TRBV4-3; 13 positions match TRBD2. V lost 1 base to trimming and J lost 5 bases; unmatched junction nucleotides: 1. Germline assignment: CDR1 LGHNA and CDR2 YSLEER. The CDR3 length is 15 residues. DNA for the CDR3: TGCGCCAGCAGCCAAGGGACTAGCGGGAGTGAGACCCAGTACTTC. Translation gives CASSQGTSGSETQYF.

The rearrangement joins TRBV15 to TRBJ2-2; 9 bases match TRBD1. CDR1 is LNHNV, CDR2 YYDKDF, per germline (reference sequence). V trimming: 3 bases; J trimming: 5 bases; junction bases outside the gene matches: 13. This CDR3 comprises 18 residues. CDR3 loop: CATSSSTGGWVGTGELFF. CDR3 nucleotides: TGTGCCACCAGCAGCTCCACAGGGGGCTGGGTGGGAACCGGGGAGCTGTTTTTT.

The chain combines TRBV5-4 with TRBJ1-2; TRBD1 matches at 8 bases. V shed 2 bases, J shed 6 bases, and the junction held 9 bases outside the gene matches. This CDR3 contains 15 residues. Germline V gene lookup returns CDR1 SGHNT and CDR2 YYREEE (reference sequence). This CDR3 reads CASSFGQGALDGYTF. The CDR3 nucleotides read TGTGCCAGCAGCTTTGGCCAGGGGGCTTTGGATGGCTACACCTTC.

The chain couples TRBV6-6 to TRBJ1-5, with 10 positions matching TRBD1. J gave up 5 bases and V 3 bases, and 7 bases lay outside the gene matches. The CDR3 has 16 residues. Germline CDR1 is MNHNY and CDR2 is SVGAGI (reference sequence). This chain's CDR3 is CASSYRGQGSDQPQHF. In nucleotides, the CDR3 is TGTGCCAGCAGTTATAGGGGACAGGGGAGCGATCAGCCCCAGCATTTT.

The chain links TRBV7-6 to TRBJ1-1; D call uncertain. The CDR3 consists of 14 residues. The germline V and J ends were trimmed by 3 bases and 1 base, with 9 bases remaining between them. Germline CDR1 is SGHVS and CDR2 is FNYEAQ. The CDR3 reads CASSLGNPNTEAFF. As DNA, the CDR3 is TGTGCCAGCAGCTTGGGTAATCCGAACACTGAAGCTTTCTTT.

This chain uses TRBV7-8 with TRBJ2-3, with 7 bases aligning to TRBD1. CDR1 is SGHVS and CDR2 is FQNEAQ in the germline V gene. The CDR3 loop spans 15 amino acids. Trimming cost V 6 bases and J 2 bases; bases outside gene matches: 8. DNA of the CDR3: TGTGCCAGCAGGGACAGGCTGCACCCCACAGATACGCAGTATTTT. Protein product: CASRDRLHPTDTQYF.

This clonotype was seen ten or more times. The CDR3 bases are TGCGCCAGCAGCTTGTCCGGGGGGGACAATGAGCAGTTCTTC. Its protein product is CASSLSGGDNEQFF. V usage is TRBV5-1 and J usage is TRBJ2-1; 8 bases are a match to TRBD2. Per germline, CDR1 SGHRS and CDR2 YFSETQ. CDR3 size: 14 residues. V trimming: 1 base; J trimming: 5 bases; junction bases outside the gene matches: 2.

J is TRBJ2-3 and V is TRBV27; D is undetermined. Germline V gene data show CDR1 as MNHEY and CDR2 as SMNVEV (reference sequence). This CDR3 region has 16 residues. V lost 3 bases, J lost 2 bases, and 15 bases lay in between. The CDR3 here is CASSFDPAASTDTQYF. In nucleotides, the CDR3 is TGTGCCAGCAGTTTTGACCCCGCAGCCTCCACAGATACGCAGTATTTT.